This record looks at one T cell receptor beta chain sequence and its context. Regarding time point: blood from clinic visit 5 months post-surgery; TSC patient then seizure free. The sequenced cases were selected for having the highest brain T cell transcript signatures. CDR3 length: 17 amino acids. Germline values: CDR1 LGHNA, CDR2 YNFKEQ. The V and J ends lost 0 bases and 0 bases, in that order; junction bases with no gene match: 7. Clones were sequenced by immunoSEQ multiplex PCR, and TCRdb holds only the in-frame ones, with some missing. The profile shows about 340,000 clones, nearly 95% of them singletons. The data were taken from a study of brain T cells in children with intractable seizures.

The input for sequencing was peripheral blood, taken approximately 5 months after surgery. The clonotype was recovered from a boy under two years old with tuberous sclerosis and intractable seizures. The chain combines TRBV4-2 with TRBJ2-7, with 8 nucleotides matching TRBD2. As DNA, the CDR3 is TGTGCCAGCAGCCAAGACTCTAGCGGGCTTACCTCCTACGAGCAGTACTTC. Residues: CASSQDSSGLTSYEQYF.